These T cell receptor beta chains were read from a single sample in a study of T-cell reconstitution after alpha-beta-depleted transplantation in children. MiXCR, run by TCRdb on the PCR reads, gives a single entry per CDR3 protein. The sample shows approximately 590,000 distinct CDR3 sequences, more than 9% of them seen only once. This specimen was PBMCs from the stem cell graft donor, taken from the stem cell graft. The origin of the receptors is a human donor who donated a stem cell graft to a child with acute myeloid leukemia. The CDR3 runs from the conserved cysteine through the conserved F or W. The order of the fields is D gene, V gene, clone size, CDR3 length, J gene, CDR3 protein, CDR3 DNA. D genes are given only for firm matches. Some rows mark clone size as missing; the rest say once, few, many or name a class of expanded clone.

>NA|TRBV4-2|many|16|TRBJ2-1
CASSQEVRASSNEQFF
TGTGCCAGCAGCCAAGAAGTTAGGGCTAGCAGCAATGAGCAGTTCTTC
>NA|TRBV5-1|few|13|TRBJ2-7
CASSLGDISEQYF
TGCGCCAGCAGCTTGGGAGACATCTCCGAGCAGTACTTC
>NA|TRBV6-2/TRBV6-3|NA|17|TRBJ2-7
CASTSPGRDSGTYEQYF
TGTGCCAGCACCTCCCCGGGTAGAGATTCCGGAACCTACGAGCAGTACTTC
>TRBD2|TRBV7-3|many|17|TRBJ2-1
CASSLIGSAGGGNEQFF
TGTGCCAGCAGCTTAATAGGGTCTGCGGGAGGGGGGAATGAGCAGTTCTTC
>TRBD2|TRBV5-6|many|12|TRBJ2-3
CASSLVAGTQYF
TGTGCCAGCAGCTTGGTAGCGGGTACGCAGTATTTT
>TRBD1|TRBV7-3|many|15|TRBJ2-1
CASSPGQGRVDEQFF
TGTGCCAGCAGCCCTGGACAGGGAAGGGTCGATGAGCAGTTCTTC
>TRBD1|TRBV7-6|few|15|TRBJ2-7
CASSFGHRGAYEQYF
TGTGCCAGCAGCTTCGGCCACAGGGGTGCCTACGAGCAGTACTTC
>NA|TRBV15|many|14|TRBJ2-2
CATSRDRPAGELFF
TGTGCCACCAGCAGAGATAGGCCGGCGGGGGAGCTGTTTTTT
>TRBD2|TRBV5-1|many|15|TRBJ2-1
CASSQGLALHNEQFF
TGCGCCAGCAGCCAGGGACTAGCGCTCCACAATGAGCAGTTCTTC
>NA|TRBV3-1|many|16|TRBJ2-3
CASSPSWRGNTDTQYF
TGTGCCAGCAGCCCAAGCTGGCGGGGTAACACAGATACGCAGTATTTT
>TRBD1|TRBV6-4|many|14|TRBJ2-3
CASSEGQGADTQYF
TGTGCCAGCAGTGAGGGACAGGGGGCAGATACGCAGTATTTT